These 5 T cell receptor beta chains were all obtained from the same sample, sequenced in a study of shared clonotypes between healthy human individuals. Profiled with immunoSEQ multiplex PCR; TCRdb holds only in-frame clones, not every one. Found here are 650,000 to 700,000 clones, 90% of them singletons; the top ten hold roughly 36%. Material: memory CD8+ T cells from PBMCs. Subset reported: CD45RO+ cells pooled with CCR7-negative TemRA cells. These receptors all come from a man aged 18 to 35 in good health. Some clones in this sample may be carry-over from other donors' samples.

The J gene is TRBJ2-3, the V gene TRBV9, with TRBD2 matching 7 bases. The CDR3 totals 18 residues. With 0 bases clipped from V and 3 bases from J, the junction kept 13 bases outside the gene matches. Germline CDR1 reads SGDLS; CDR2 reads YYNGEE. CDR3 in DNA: TGTGCCAGCAGCGTAGTTGAGGGAGGGCTGGGAGAAACAGATACGCAGTATTTT. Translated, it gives CASSVVEGGLGETDTQYF.

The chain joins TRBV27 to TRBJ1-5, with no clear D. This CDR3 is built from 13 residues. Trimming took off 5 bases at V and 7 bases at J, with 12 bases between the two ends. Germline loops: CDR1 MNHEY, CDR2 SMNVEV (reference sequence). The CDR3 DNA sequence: TGTGCCAGCAGTCCCCGTCTCTGGCAGCCCCAGCATTTT. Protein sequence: CASSPRLWQPQHF.

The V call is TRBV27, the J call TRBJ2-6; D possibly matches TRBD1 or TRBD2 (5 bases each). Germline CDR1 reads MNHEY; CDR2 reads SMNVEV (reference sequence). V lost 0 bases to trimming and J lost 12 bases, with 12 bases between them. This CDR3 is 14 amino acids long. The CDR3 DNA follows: TGTGCCAGCAGTTTATCGGGGACGGCCGCCGTCCTGACTTTC. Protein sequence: CASSLSGTAAVLTF. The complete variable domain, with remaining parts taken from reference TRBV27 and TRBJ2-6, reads EAQVTQNPRYLITVTGKKLTVTCSQNMNHEYMSWYRQDPGLGLRQIYYSMNVEVTDKGDVPEGYKVSRKEKRNFPLILESPSPNQTSLYFCASSLSGTAAVLTFGAGSRLTVL.

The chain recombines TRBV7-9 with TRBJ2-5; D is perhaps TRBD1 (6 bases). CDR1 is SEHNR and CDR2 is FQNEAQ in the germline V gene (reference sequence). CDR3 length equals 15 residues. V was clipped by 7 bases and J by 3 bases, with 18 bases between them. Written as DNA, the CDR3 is TGTGCCAGCAATCCAGGGTTAACAGGGAAAGAGACCCAGTACTTC. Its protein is CASNPGLTGKETQYF.

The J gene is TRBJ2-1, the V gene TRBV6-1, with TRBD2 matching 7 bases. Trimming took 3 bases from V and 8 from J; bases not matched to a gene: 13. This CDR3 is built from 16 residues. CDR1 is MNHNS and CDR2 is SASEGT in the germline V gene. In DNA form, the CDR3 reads TGTGCCAGCAGTGACGGACTAGGGCGCGTTGTCGATGAGCAGTTCTTC. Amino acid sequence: CASSDGLGRVVDEQFF.